A selection of T cell receptor beta chains follows, all from one sample in a study of OX40 agonist ivuxolimab in advanced cancers. TCRdb's copy holds only in-frame clones and misses some; the assay was immunoSEQ multiplex PCR. The sample shows 85,000 to 90,000 clones, 92% of them seen only once. The specimen was CD4+ or CD8+ T cells sorted from blood, collected in a trial of the OX40 agonist ivuxolimab. All receptors derive from an adult with an advanced solid tumor such as melanoma, head and neck, liver or kidney cancer. Both conserved end residues are part of each CDR3. The order of the fields is J gene, V gene, CDR3 protein.

TRBJ2-5,TRBV9,CASSVDRGSKETQYF
TRBJ2-7,TRBV11-2,CASSLNLGVGEQYF
TRBJ2-7,TRBV18,CASSAGTGVYEQYF
TRBJ1-4,TRBV5-6,CASSLGPLEKLFF
TRBJ1-3,TRBV7-2,CASSAGTGKPGNTIYF
TRBJ2-1,TRBV6-4,CASSPGLGRLNEQFF
TRBJ1-3,TRBV7-2,CASRPASGNTIYF
TRBJ1-5,TRBV19,CASTPGTGTNQPQHF
TRBJ1-2,TRBV6-5,CASSYSTPAREGYTF
TRBJ1-5,TRBV18,CASSPGTGDSNQPQHF
TRBJ2-5,TRBV7-7,CASSLEAGGYGLETQYF
TRBJ2-3,TRBV5-8,CASNPGQGTDTQYF
TRBJ1-2,TRBV19,CASTSMTEANYGYTF
TRBJ2-7,TRBV9,CASSVGGTPSNYEQYF
TRBJ2-2,TRBV28,CAIHGAGGGHTGELFF
TRBJ1-2,TRBV6-5,CASSYRTGSLIF
TRBJ2-4,TRBV25-1,CASSETALAKNIQYF
TRBJ2-7,TRBV30,CAWSVTSLEQYF
TRBJ2-7,TRBV5-4,CASSLFSMEQYF
TRBJ1-1,TRBV7-2,CASSLEAGGAFF
TRBJ2-1,TRBV29-1,CSVGSGEQFF
TRBJ2-1,TRBV6-5,CASSYSIPGVREQFF